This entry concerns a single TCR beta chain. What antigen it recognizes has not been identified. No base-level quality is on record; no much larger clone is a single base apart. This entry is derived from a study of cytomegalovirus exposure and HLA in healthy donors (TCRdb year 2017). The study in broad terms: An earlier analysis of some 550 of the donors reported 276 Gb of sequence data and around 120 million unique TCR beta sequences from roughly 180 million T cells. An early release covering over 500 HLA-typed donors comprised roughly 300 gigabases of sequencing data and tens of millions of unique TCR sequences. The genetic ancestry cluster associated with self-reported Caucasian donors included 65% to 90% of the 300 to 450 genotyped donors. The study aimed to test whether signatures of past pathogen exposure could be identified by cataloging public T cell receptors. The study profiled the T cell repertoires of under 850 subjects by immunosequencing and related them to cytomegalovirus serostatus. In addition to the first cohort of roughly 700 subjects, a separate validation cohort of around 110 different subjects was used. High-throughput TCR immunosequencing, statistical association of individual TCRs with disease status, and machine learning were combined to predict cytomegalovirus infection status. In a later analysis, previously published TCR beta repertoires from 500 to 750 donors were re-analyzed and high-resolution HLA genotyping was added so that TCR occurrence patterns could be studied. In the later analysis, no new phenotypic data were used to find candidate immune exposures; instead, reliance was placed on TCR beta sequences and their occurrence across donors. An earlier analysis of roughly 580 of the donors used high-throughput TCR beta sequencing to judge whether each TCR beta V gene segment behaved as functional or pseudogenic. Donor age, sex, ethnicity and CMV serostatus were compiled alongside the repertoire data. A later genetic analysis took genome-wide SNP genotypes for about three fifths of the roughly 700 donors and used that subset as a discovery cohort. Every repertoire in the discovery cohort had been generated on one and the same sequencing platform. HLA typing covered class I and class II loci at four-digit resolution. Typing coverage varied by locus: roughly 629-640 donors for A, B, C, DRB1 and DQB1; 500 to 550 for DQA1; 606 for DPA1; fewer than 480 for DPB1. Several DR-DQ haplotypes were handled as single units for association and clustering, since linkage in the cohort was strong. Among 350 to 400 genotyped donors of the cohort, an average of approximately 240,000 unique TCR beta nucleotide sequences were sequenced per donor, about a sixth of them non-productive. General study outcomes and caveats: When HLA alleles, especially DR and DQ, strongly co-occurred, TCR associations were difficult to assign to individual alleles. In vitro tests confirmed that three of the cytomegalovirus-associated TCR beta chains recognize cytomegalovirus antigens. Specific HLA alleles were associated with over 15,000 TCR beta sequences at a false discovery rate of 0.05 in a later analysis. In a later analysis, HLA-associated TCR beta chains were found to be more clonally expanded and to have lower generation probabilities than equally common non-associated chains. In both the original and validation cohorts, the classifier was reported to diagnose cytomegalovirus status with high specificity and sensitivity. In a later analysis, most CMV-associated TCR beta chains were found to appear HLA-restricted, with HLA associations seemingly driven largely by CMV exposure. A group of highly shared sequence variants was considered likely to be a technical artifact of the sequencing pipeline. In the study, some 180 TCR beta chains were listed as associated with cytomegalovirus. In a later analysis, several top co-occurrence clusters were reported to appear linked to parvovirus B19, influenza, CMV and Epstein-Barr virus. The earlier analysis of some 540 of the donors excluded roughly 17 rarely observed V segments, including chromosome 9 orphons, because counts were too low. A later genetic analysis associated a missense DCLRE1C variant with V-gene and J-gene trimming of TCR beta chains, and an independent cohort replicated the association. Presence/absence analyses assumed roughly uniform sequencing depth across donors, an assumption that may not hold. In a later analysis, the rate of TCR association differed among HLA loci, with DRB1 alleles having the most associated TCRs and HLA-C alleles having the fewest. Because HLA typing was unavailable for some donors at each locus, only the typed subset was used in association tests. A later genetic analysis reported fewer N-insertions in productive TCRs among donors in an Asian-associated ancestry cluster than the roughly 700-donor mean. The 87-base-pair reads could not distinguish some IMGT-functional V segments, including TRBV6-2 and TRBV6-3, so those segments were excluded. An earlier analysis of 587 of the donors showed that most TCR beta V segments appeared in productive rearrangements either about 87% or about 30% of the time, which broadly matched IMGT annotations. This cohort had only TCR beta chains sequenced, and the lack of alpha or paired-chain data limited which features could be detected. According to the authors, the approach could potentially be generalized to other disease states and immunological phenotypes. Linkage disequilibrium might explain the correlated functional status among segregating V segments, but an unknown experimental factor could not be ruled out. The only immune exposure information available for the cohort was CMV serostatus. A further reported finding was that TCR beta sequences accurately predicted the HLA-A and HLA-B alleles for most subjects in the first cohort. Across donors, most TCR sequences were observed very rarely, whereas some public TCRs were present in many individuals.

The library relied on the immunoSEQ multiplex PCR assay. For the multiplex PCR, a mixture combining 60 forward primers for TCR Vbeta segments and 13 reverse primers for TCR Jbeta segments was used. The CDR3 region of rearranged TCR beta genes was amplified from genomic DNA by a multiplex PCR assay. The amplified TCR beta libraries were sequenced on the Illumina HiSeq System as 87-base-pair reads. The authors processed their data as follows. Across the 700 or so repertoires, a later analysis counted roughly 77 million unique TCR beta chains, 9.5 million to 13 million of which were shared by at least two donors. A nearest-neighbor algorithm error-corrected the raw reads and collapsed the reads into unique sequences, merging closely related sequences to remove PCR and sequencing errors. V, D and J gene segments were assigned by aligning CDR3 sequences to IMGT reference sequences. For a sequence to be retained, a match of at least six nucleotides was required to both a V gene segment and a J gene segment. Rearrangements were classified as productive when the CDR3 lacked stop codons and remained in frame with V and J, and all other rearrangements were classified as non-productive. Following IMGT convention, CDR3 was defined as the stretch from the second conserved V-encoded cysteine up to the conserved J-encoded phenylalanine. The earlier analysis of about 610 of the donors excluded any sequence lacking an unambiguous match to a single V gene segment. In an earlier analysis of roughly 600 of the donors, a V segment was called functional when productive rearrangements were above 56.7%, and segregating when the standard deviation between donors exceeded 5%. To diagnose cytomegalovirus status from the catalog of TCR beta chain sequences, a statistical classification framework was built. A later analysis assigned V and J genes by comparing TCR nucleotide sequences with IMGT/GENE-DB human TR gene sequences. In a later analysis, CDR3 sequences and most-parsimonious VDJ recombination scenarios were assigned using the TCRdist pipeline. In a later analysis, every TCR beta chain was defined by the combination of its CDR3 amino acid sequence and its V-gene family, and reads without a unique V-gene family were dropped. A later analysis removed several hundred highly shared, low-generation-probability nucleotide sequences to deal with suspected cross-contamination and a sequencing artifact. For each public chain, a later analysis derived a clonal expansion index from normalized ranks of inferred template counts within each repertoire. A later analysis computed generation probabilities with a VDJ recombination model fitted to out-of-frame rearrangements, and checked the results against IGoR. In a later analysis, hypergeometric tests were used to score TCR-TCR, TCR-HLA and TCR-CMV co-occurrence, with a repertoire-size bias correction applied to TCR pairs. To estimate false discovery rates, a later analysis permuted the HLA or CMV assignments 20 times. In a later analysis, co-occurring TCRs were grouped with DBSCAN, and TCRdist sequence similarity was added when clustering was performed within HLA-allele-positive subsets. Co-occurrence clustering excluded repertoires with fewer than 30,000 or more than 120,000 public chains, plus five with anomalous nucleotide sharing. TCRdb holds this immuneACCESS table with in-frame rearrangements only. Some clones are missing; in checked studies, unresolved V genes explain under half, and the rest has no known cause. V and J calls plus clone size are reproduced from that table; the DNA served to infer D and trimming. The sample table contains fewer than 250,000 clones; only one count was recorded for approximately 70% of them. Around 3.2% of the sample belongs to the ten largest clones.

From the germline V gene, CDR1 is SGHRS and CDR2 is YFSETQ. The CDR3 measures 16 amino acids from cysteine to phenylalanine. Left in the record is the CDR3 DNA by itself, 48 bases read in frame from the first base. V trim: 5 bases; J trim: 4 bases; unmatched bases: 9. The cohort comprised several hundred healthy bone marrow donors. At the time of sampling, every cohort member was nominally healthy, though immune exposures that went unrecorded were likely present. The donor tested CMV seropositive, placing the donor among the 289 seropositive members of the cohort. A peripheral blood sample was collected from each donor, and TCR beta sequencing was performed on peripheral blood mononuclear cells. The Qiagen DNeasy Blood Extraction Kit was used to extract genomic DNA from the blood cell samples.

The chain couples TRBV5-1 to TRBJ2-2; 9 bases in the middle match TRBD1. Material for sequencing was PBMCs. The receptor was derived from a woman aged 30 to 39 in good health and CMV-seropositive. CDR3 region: CASRHGTGIGTGELFF. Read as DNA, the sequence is TGCGCCAGCAGGCACGGGACAGGGATTGGCACCGGGGAGCTGTTTTTT.